This T cell receptor (beta chain) derives from a study of OX40 agonist ivuxolimab in advanced cancers. Looked up from germline, CDR1 is MNHEY and CDR2 is SMNVEV (reference sequence). V gave up 4 bases and J gave up 1 base; unmatched junction bases: 5. CDR3 length equals 15 residues. Clones were sequenced by immunoSEQ multiplex PCR, and TCRdb holds only the in-frame ones, with some missing. The table has 65,000 to 90,000 clones, about 88% seen once. A word on this clone: The CDR3 does not end in the conserved phenylalanine or tryptophan, so this is likely a read error.

The sequence derives from an adult with an advanced solid tumor such as melanoma, head and neck, liver or kidney cancer. The sequencing here drew on CD4+ or CD8+ T cells sorted from blood, taken in a trial of the OX40 agonist ivuxolimab. The chain carries TRBV27 and TRBJ1-1; 8 positions match TRBD1. CDR3 coding DNA: TGTGCCAGCAGTTACCAGGGGGCGCGGAACACTGAAGCTTTCCTT. Amino acid sequence: CASSYQGARNTEAFL.